The 10 T cell receptor beta chains below all came from one sample that was sequenced in a study of T cell responses to AZD1222 COVID-19 vaccine. Data came from immunoSEQ multiplex PCR; TCRdb stores just in-frame clones and leaves some out. Altogether about 100,000 clones are present, about 88% being singletons, with the ten largest covering about a sixth. This sample comprised peripheral blood, obtained on day 0 of AZD1222 vaccination. These receptors came from an adult in good health.

In its sample, this clone is medium-sized. This rearrangement joins TRBV28 to TRBJ1-4, with 8 bases identical to TRBD1. CDR3 length: 14 residues. CDR1 and CDR2 from the germline V gene are MDHEN and SYDVKM. The ends lost 2 bases at V and 7 bases at J; junction bases unmatched: 3. The CDR3 spells CASSLGQGREKLFF. In DNA, the CDR3 is TGTGCCAGCAGTTTAGGACAGGGACGTGAAAAACTGTTTTTT.

The V and J genes are TRBV19 and TRBJ2-7; D remains unclear. The CDR3 sequence is 15 residues long. The germline V gene has CDR1 LNHDA and CDR2 SQIVND (reference sequence). The V and J ends lost 5 bases and 7 bases respectively, with 21 bases between them. Written as DNA, the CDR3 is TGTGCCAGTAGTTCTACTTCCCGTAGGTTGGAGGAGCAGTACTTC. Its protein product is CASSSTSRRLEEQYF.

About this clone: The junction shows a germline mismatch at one end, possibly a read error. This sequence joins TRBV28 and TRBJ2-7; 13 nucleotides line up with TRBD2. The CDR3 has 13 amino acids. Germline values: CDR1 MDHEN, CDR2 SYDVKM. CDR3: CASSQRTSGSRDF. CDR3 in DNA: TGTGCCAGCAGTCAGAGGACTAGCGGGAGTCGGGACTTC.

V is TRBV14 and J is TRBJ1-2; D uncertain. Germline V CDR1 and CDR2: SGHDN, FVKESK. The CDR3 extends over 13 amino acids. Deletions cut 0 bases from V and 4 bases from J, with 6 bases between. CDR3 nucleotides: TGTGCCAGCAGCCAAGATTTCGCCTATGGCTACACCTTC. Encoded protein: CASSQDFAYGYTF.

V usage is TRBV4-1 and J usage is TRBJ1-5; D gene uncertain. The CDR3 runs 20 residues. Germline loops: CDR1 MGHRA, CDR2 YSYEKL. V lost 1 base to trimming and J lost 7 bases, with 29 bases between them. Here the CDR3 DNA reads TGCGCCAGCAGCCAAGGAGCATCCGGCCGGAGCAGGTGGGTGGAACAGCCCCAGCATTTT. This sequence encodes CASSQGASGRSRWVEQPQHF.

The chain carries TRBV15 and TRBJ2-2; 7 positions match TRBD2. Germline CDR1 LNHNV, CDR2 YYDKDF (reference sequence). This CDR3 spans 16 amino acids. Trimming at V came to 5 bases and at J to 1 base, leaving 7 bases not matched to a gene. The CDR3 sequence is CATSARDYLNTGELFF. CDR3 bases: TGTGCCACCAGCGCGCGGGACTACCTGAACACCGGGGAGCTGTTTTTT.

The rearrangement joins TRBV6-5 to TRBJ1-2; unclear D gene. The ends were cut back, 6 bases at V and 6 bases at J, with 11 bases in the middle. CDR1 MNHEY and CDR2 SVGAGI come from the germline V gene. This CDR3 has 12 amino acids. The CDR3 nucleotides read TGTGCCAGCAGCGAGCGGGGAGATGGCTACACCTTC. Protein: CASSERGDGYTF.

The DNA of the CDR3 is TGTGCCATCAGTGAGTCCAACAGGGTCAGGGATGAGCAGTTCTTC. This translates into CAISESNRVRDEQFF. The J gene is TRBJ2-1, the V gene TRBV10-3, with D possibly TRBD1 on 6 matching bases. V was shortened by 0 bases and J by 8 bases, with 14 bases between the two germline ends. The length of the CDR3 is 15 residues. Germline CDR1 ENHRY, CDR2 SYGVKD.

V usage is TRBV18 and J usage is TRBJ2-3; 10 positions match TRBD1. V dropped 6 bases and J dropped 3; count of bases not matched to a gene: 6. The CDR3 is 15 residues long. CDR1 is KGHSH and CDR2 is LQKENI in the germline V gene. CDR3 protein: CASSRGQGGTDTQYF. CDR3 DNA: TGTGCCAGCTCTCGTGGACAGGGGGGGACAGATACGCAGTATTTT.

This rearrangement joins TRBV10-3 to TRBJ2-1; TRBD2 aligns across 11 bases. The V gene end was trimmed by 4 bases and the J gene end by 5 bases; junction bases not matched to a gene: 1. In germline, CDR1 is ENHRY, CDR2 SYGVKD. This CDR3 is built from 14 residues. CDR3 in amino acids: CAISAGLADNEQFF. The CDR3 region has the DNA TGTGCCATCAGTGCGGGACTAGCGGACAATGAGCAGTTCTTC.